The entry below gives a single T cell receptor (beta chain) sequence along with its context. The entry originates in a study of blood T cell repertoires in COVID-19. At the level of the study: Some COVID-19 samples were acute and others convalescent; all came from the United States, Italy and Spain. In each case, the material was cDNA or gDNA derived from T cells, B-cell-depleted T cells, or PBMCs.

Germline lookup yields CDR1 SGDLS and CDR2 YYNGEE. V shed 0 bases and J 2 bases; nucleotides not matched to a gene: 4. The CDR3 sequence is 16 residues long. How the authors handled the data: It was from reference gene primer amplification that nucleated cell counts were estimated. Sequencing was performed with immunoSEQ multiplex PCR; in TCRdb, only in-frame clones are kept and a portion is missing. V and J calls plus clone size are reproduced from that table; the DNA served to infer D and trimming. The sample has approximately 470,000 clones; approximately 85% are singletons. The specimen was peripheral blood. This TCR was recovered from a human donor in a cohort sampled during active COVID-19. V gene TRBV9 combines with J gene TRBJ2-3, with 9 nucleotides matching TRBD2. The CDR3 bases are TGTGCCAGCAGCGTAGGAGCTAGCGGGATCACAGATACGCAGTATTTT. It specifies CASSVGASGITDTQYF.